Shown below are 29 T cell receptor beta chains from a single sample sequenced in a study of shared T cell receptors in the human thymus. The data were produced by immunoSEQ multiplex PCR, yet TCRdb's version contains in-frame clones alone and is incomplete. The sample lists over 650,000 clones; more than 70% were seen once. The sample was also linked to a second study, of human thymus T cells.

Input material: thymocytes. The receptor set was obtained from a boy under three years old with a congenital heart defect.

The table lists this clone with a count of one. Since no conserved phenylalanine or tryptophan closes the CDR3, a read error is the likely cause. The rearrangement joins TRBV25-1 to TRBJ2-7; no clear D. Trimming stripped 6 bases from V and 0 bases from J, with 12 bases between. The CDR3 has 14 amino acids. Germline V gene sequence: CDR1 MGHDK, CDR2 SYGVNS. The CDR3 reads CASSLRKSSYEQYL. Here the CDR3 DNA reads TGTGCCAGCAGCCTCAGGAAGAGCTCCTACGAGCAGTACCTC.

The chain couples TRBV4-3 to TRBJ1-2, with TRBD1 matching 8 bases. V lost 1 base, J lost 4 bases, and 5 bases stayed unmatched. Germline V gene sequence: CDR1 LGHNA, CDR2 YSLEER. The CDR3 spans 15 residues. The CDR3 nucleotides are TGCGCCAGCAGCCAAGCGACAGGGGACGGCTATGGCTACACCTTC. Its translation is CASSQATGDGYGYTF.

The chain uses TRBV6-5 and TRBJ2-7, with 7 bases lining up with TRBD2. V lost 2 bases to trimming and J lost 0 bases; unmatched junction nucleotides: 4. Germline lookup yields CDR1 MNHEY and CDR2 SVGAGI. CDR3 length: 15 residues. The CDR3 reads CASSYVGGSSYEQYF. The CDR3 nucleotides read TGTGCCAGCAGTTACGTCGGGGGGAGCTCCTACGAGCAGTACTTC.

This clone has only a few counts. CDR3: CASSASTFLDRGDEQYF. The CDR3 DNA follows: TGTGCCAGCAGCGCTAGTACGTTTTTGGACAGGGGCGACGAGCAGTACTTC. This chain uses TRBV7-9 with TRBJ2-7, with TRBD1 matching over 9 bases. The germline V gene encodes CDR1 SEHNR and CDR2 FQNEAQ (reference sequence). The CDR3 extends over 17 amino acids. With 5 bases clipped from V and 5 bases from J, the junction kept 16 bases outside the gene matches. Full variable domain (outside the CDR3, taken from reference TRBV7-9 and TRBJ2-7): DTGVSQNPRHKITKRGQNVTFRCDPISEHNRLYWYRQTLGQGPEFLTYFQNEAQLEKSRLLSDRFSAERPKGSFSTLEIQRTEQGDSAMYLCASSASTFLDRGDEQYFGPGTRLTVT.

This chain connects TRBV30 to TRBJ1-3; D call uncertain. Per the germline V gene, CDR1 is GTSNPN and CDR2 is SVGIG (reference sequence). V lost 5 bases to trimming and J lost 8 bases, with 16 bases between them. CDR3 length: 13 residues. The CDR3 coding sequence is TGTGCCTGGGCACCCGCAACCGGGGACACCATATATTTT. Translation: CAWAPATGDTIYF.

This chain uses TRBV5-1 with TRBJ1-1; TRBD1 might be the D (6 bases). CDR3 length: 13 residues. Germline CDR1 reads SGHRS; CDR2 reads YFSETQ. Trimming stripped 4 bases from V and 5 bases from J, with 12 bases between. In DNA form, the CDR3 reads TGCGCCAGCAGCGAAGGACAGAGGACTGAAGCTTTCTTT. It codes for CASSEGQRTEAFF.

The J gene is TRBJ2-1, the V gene TRBV6-1; D is perhaps TRBD1 (5 bases). V lost 6 bases to trimming and J lost 5 bases, with 8 bases between them. The CDR3 is 12 amino acids. Germline V gives CDR1 MNHNS, CDR2 SASEGT. CDR3 amino acids: CASRGHHNEQFF. CDR3 sequence (DNA): TGTGCCAGCAGAGGACACCACAATGAGCAGTTCTTC.

The chain recombines TRBV14 with TRBJ2-1; 8 bases map to TRBD2. Per the germline V gene, CDR1 is SGHDN and CDR2 is FVKESK. The CDR3 extends over 16 amino acids. V lost 8 bases and J lost 9; bases outside the gene matches: 18. CDR3 sequence: CASGAFPRSGSSEQFF. CDR3 nucleotide sequence: TGTGCCAGCGGCGCCTTCCCTAGGAGCGGGAGTAGTGAGCAGTTCTTC.

V usage is TRBV5-6 and J usage is TRBJ1-2; TRBD1 matches 9 bases. J was trimmed by 0 bases and V by 4 bases; bases with no gene match: 7. Germline V gene data show CDR1 as SGHDT and CDR2 as YYEEEE. The CDR3 has 16 amino acids. Here the CDR3 DNA reads TGTGCCAGCAGCATCGGGACAGGGAATCCTAACTATGGCTACACCTTC. It encodes CASSIGTGNPNYGYTF.

The chain carries TRBV19 and TRBJ1-1; D perhaps matches TRBD1 (6 bases). Per the germline V gene, CDR1 is LNHDA and CDR2 is SQIVND (reference sequence). Trimming pared 6 bases from V and 1 base from J, leaving 9 bases between. The CDR3 runs to 13 residues. The CDR3 sequence is CASRPQGNTEAFF. The DNA for the CDR3 is TGTGCCAGTAGGCCACAGGGGAACACTGAAGCTTTCTTT. Full variable domain (outside the CDR3, taken from reference TRBV19 and TRBJ1-1): DGGITQSPKYLFRKEGQNVTLSCEQNLNHDAMYWYRQDPGQGLRLIYYSQIVNDFQKGDIAEGYSVSREKKESFPLTVTSAQKNPTAFYLCASRPQGNTEAFFGQGTRLTVV.

The V and J genes are TRBV14 and TRBJ2-5; 9 bases are a match to TRBD1. Germline V gene data show CDR1 as SGHDN and CDR2 as FVKESK. Unmatched junction bases numbered 2, after V lost 0 bases and J lost 3 bases. The CDR3 sequence is 15 residues long. CDR3 sequence (DNA): TGTGCCAGCAGCCAAGAAAGGACAGGGGAAGAGACCCAGTACTTC. Protein: CASSQERTGEETQYF.

This clone has just a few counts. V and J are TRBV6-6 and TRBJ1-1; 11 positions match TRBD1. There are 16 residues in the CDR3. V shed 6 bases, J shed 4 bases, and the junction held 10 bases outside the gene matches. Germline assignment: CDR1 MNHNY and CDR2 SVGAGI (reference sequence). This CDR3 is CASRTPSDRGPTEAFF. In DNA, the CDR3 is TGTGCCAGCAGGACGCCATCGGACAGGGGGCCCACTGAAGCTTTCTTT.

V is TRBV9 and J is TRBJ1-1; TRBD1 matches at 8 bases. Germline V CDR1 and CDR2: SGDLS, YYNGEE. The trim removed 0 bases at V and 6 bases at J, leaving 7 bases unmatched. The CDR3 extends over 15 amino acids. As DNA, the CDR3 is TGTGCCAGCAGCGTAGAACAGGGGGGGCCGGCTGAAGCTTTCTTT. Protein: CASSVEQGGPAEAFF.

J is TRBJ1-6 and V is TRBV4-3, with 7 bases lining up with TRBD1. The CDR3 is 15 amino acids. V lost 0 bases to trimming and J lost 8 bases; unmatched junction nucleotides: 4. Per germline, CDR1 LGHNA and CDR2 YSLEER. As DNA, the CDR3 is TGCGCCAGCAGCCAAGATGCAGGGGGGCATTCACCCCTCCACTTT. It translates to CASSQDAGGHSPLHF.

In its sample, this clone was seen once. The rearrangement uses TRBV5-1 and TRBJ2-7; 7 nucleotides align to TRBD1. Germline V lookup: CDR1 SGHRS, CDR2 YFSETQ. Trimming at V came to 3 bases and at J to 0 bases, leaving 9 bases not matched to a gene. The CDR3 is 16 residues long. CDR3 DNA sequence: TGCGCCAGCAGCTCGACCGGGACAGATAACTCCTACGAGCAGTACTTC. Its translation is CASSSTGTDNSYEQYF.

This clone came up once. This chain uses TRBV5-5 with TRBJ1-2; tentatively, D is TRBD1 (5 bases). This CDR3 is built from 14 residues. V gave up 2 bases and J gave up 6 bases, with 14 bases separating them. Per the germline V gene, CDR1 is SGHKS and CDR2 is YYEKEE (reference sequence). CDR3 DNA: TGTGCCAGCAGCTTCGACAGATATCACAATGGCTACACCTTC. Translation gives CASSFDRYHNGYTF.

This chain uses TRBV28 with TRBJ1-2; 10 nucleotides match TRBD1. This CDR3 is 13 amino acids long. The V segment lost 6 bases and the J segment 6 bases; nucleotides outside the gene matches: 4. CDR1 and CDR2 from the germline V gene are MDHEN and SYDVKM. The CDR3 DNA is TGTGCCAGCAGCTTGGACAGGGGGAATGGCTACACCTTC. Translation gives CASSLDRGNGYTF.

This rearrangement joins TRBV28 to TRBJ1-5, with 7 bases matching TRBD1. The germline V gene encodes CDR1 MDHEN and CDR2 SYDVKM. Trimming cost V 6 bases and J 6 bases; bases outside gene matches: 17. The CDR3 is 17 residues long. The CDR3 loop reads CASSNPSTGIHSQPQHF. The CDR3 bases are TGTGCCAGCAGCAACCCATCGACAGGGATCCATAGTCAGCCCCAGCATTTT.

In DNA, the CDR3 is TGTGCCAGCGCAGAGGGGGTCGTATTTTACAATGAGCAGTTCTTC. This sequence encodes CASAEGVVFYNEQFF. The rearrangement uses TRBV28 and TRBJ2-1; D might be TRBD1 (6 bases). CDR3 length equals 15 residues. CDR1 is MDHEN and CDR2 is SYDVKM in the germline V gene. Trimming pared 8 bases from V and 4 bases from J, leaving 18 bases between.

The V call is TRBV29-1, the J call TRBJ1-2; tentatively, D is TRBD1 (5 bases). Trimming removed 7 bases at V and 2 bases at J, with 17 bases between. The CDR3 runs 14 residues. Germline V gene sequence: CDR1 SQVTM, CDR2 ANQGSEA. The CDR3 nucleotides are TGCAGCGCTACCCCGGCTCCAGGGAACTATGGCTACACCTTC. It is translated as CSATPAPGNYGYTF.

The chain combines TRBV7-3 with TRBJ1-1; TRBD1 is a possible D gene (6 bases). The CDR3 loop spans 19 amino acids. In germline, CDR1 is SGHTA, CDR2 FQGTGA. V gave up 1 base and J gave up 1 base, with 22 bases separating them. The CDR3: CASSLNATGPYLQNTEAFF. For the CDR3, the DNA is TGTGCCAGCAGCTTAAATGCGACAGGACCTTACCTCCAGAACACTGAAGCTTTCTTT.

The J gene is TRBJ1-2, the V gene TRBV15; 9 bases map to TRBD1. The CDR3 contains 18 residues. V dropped 8 bases and J dropped 7; count of bases not matched to a gene: 23. Germline-derived CDR1 and CDR2 are LNHNV and YYDKDF (reference sequence). For the CDR3, the DNA is TGTGCCACCTCCCCCTTGGCCTCGACAGGGGGAATGATTCGTGGCTACACCTTC. This gives the protein CATSPLASTGGMIRGYTF.

The gene calls are TRBV10-3 and TRBJ1-1; D possibly corresponds to TRBD1 (6 bases). Deletions cut 3 bases from V and 8 bases from J, with 13 bases between. The CDR3 spans 13 residues. Germline V gene sequence: CDR1 ENHRY, CDR2 SYGVKD. The CDR3 region is CAISDHYRDEAFF. The CDR3 DNA sequence: TGTGCCATCAGTGACCATTACAGGGACGAAGCTTTCTTT.

This chain joins TRBV14 and TRBJ1-3; no clear D. Germline V gene sequence: CDR1 SGHDN, CDR2 FVKESK. V was trimmed by 3 bases and J by 5 bases, leaving 20 bases between them. The CDR3 extends over 17 amino acids. CDR3 amino acids: CASSQIPAGERRNTIYF. The CDR3 DNA sequence: TGTGCCAGCAGCCAGATCCCCGCCGGGGAGAGAAGAAACACCATATATTTT.

The rearrangement links TRBV6-5 to TRBJ2-1, with 11 nucleotides matching TRBD2. The CDR3 sequence is 15 residues long. Germline lookup yields CDR1 MNHEY and CDR2 SVGAGI. The ends lost 0 bases at V and 6 bases at J; junction bases unmatched: 1. This CDR3 is CASSYSGTSGNEQFF. The CDR3 DNA reads as TGTGCCAGCAGTTACTCCGGGACTAGCGGCAATGAGCAGTTCTTC.

The V and J genes are TRBV10-3 and TRBJ1-2; tentative D call: TRBD1 (5 bases). CDR1 and CDR2 (germline): ENHRY, SYGVKD. The V end was cut by 4 bases, the J end by 4 bases, with 19 bases between. The CDR3 is 16 amino acids. The CDR3 loop is CAISADRPSIGYGYTF. The CDR3 DNA reads as TGTGCCATCAGTGCTGACAGACCATCTATCGGCTATGGCTACACCTTC.

As regards this clone: A junction end diverges from the germline sequence, so it may reflect a read error. The DNA for the CDR3 is TGTGCCAGCACTTTACCGGACCGGGGCACTGAAGCTTTCTTT. Translating it yields CASTLPDRGTEAFF. The chain employs TRBV27 and TRBJ1-1; D gene uncertain. From germline, CDR1 is MNHEY and CDR2 SMNVEV (reference sequence). The CDR3 has 14 amino acids.

The count of this clone is one. The V gene is TRBV28, the J gene TRBJ2-1, with D hard to call. V shed 2 bases and J shed 0 bases, with 8 bases lying between them. The CDR3 is made up of 15 amino acids. From germline, CDR1 is MDHEN and CDR2 SYDVKM. CDR3 nucleotides: TGTGCCAGCAGTTTAGCGGAGAGCTCCTACAATGAGCAGTTCTTC. It yields the protein CASSLAESSYNEQFF.

This clone appeared a few times. V and J are TRBV7-2 and TRBJ2-3; 7 positions match TRBD2. V trimming: 5 bases; J trimming: 1 base; junction bases outside the gene matches: 18. In germline, CDR1 is SGHTA, CDR2 FQGNSA. CDR3 length: 19 amino acids. The CDR3, as DNA: TGTGCCAGCAGCACTCCCACAGCGGGGCCCGTCGGGGGCACAGATACGCAGTATTTT. Translated: CASSTPTAGPVGGTDTQYF.